The sequence of this T cell receptor (beta chain) was determined in a study of CD8 T cells in ankylosing spondylitis. MiXCR, run by TCRdb on the 5' RACE reads, gives a single entry per CDR3 protein. The profile covers tens of thousands of distinct CDR3 sequences, with about 27% appearing a single time and approximately 59% taken by the ten largest. Study-wide findings and caveats: Enrichment of disease-linked clones was reportedly significant in matched ankylosing spondylitis synovial fluid. Earlier studies detected some motif variants in reactive arthritis synovial fluid and blood.

As for this clonotype: Its antigen is as yet unknown.

Sequencing was carried out using blood, either unsorted or a sorted T cell fraction (not recorded which). The TCR originated in a male donor with ankylosing spondylitis or in good health (not recorded which).

CDR3 nucleotides: TGCAGTGCTGGTGACACAGGGGCCTGGGGAAACATTCAGTACTTC. This gives the protein CSAGDTGAWGNIQYF. This rearrangement joins TRBV20-1 to TRBJ2-4; TRBD1 matches at 7 bases. Looked up from germline, CDR1 is DFQATT and CDR2 is SNEGSKA (reference sequence). The J segment lost 6 bases and the V segment lost 5 bases, leaving 13 bases of the junction unmatched. The CDR3 spans 15 residues.